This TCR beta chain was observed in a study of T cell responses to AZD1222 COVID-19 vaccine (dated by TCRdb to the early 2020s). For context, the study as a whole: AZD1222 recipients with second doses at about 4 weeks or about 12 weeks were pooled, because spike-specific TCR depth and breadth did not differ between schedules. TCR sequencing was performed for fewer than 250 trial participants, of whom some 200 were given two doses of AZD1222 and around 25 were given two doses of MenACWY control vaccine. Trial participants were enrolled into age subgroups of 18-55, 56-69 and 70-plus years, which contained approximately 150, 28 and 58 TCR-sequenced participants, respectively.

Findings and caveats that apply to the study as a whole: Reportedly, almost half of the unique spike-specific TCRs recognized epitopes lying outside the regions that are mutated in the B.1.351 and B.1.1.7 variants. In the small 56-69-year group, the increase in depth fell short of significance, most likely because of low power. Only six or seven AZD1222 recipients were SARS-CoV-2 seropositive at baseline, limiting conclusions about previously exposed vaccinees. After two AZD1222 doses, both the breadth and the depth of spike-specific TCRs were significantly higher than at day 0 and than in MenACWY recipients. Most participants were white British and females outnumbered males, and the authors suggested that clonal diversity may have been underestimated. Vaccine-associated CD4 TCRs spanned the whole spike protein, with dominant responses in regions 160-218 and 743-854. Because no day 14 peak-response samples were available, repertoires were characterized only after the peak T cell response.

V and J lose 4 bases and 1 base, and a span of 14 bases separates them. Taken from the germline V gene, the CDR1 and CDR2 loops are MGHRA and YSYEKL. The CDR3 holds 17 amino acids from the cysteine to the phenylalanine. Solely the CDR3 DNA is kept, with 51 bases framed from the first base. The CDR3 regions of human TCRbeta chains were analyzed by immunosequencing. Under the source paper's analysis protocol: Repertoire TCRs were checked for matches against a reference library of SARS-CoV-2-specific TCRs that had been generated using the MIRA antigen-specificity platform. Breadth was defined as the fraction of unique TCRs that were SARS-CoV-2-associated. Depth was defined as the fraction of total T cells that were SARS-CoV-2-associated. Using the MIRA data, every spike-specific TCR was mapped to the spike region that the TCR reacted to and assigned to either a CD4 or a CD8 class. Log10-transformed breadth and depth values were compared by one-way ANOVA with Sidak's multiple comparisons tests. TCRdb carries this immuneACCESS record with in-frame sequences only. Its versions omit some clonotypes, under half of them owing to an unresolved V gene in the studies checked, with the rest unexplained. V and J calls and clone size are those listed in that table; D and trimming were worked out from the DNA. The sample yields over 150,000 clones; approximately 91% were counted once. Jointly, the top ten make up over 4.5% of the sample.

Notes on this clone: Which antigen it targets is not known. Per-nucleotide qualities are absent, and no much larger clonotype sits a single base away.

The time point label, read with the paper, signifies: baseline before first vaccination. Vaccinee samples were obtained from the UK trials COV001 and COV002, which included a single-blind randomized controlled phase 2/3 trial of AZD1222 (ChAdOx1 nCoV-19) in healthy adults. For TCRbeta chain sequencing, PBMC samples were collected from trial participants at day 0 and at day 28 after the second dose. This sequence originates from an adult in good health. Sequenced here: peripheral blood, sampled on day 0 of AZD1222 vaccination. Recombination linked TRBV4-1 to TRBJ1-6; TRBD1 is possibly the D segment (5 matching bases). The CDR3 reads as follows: CASSLLTQGSYNSPLHF. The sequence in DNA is TGCGCCAGCAGCCTCCTAACTCAGGGTTCCTATAATTCACCCCTCCACTTT.